This record concerns one T cell receptor (beta chain) sequence. As yet, its antigen is unknown. The sample is drawn from a study of identical twins. MiXCR was run by TCRdb on the 5' RACE reads, yielding one entry per CDR3 protein. Among about 700,000 distinct CDR3 sequences listed, more than 6.5% were seen once. Healthy Caucasians, and only they, were the donors. Germline lookup yields CDR1 DFQATT and CDR2 SNEGSKA (reference sequence). The CDR3 loop spans 13 amino acids. Trimming removed 4 bases from V and 6 bases from J; junction bases left unmatched: 7. Points from the study as a whole: The study found that models underestimated out-of-frame TCR alpha sharing in monozygotic twins. Part of the zero-insertion signal could reflect confounding by invariant MAIT and iNKT cells.

These data were also reused for a study on yellow fever vaccine responses in identical twins.

This chain uses TRBV20-1 with TRBJ1-2, with 8 nucleotides matching TRBD1. The sequencing sample was made of PBMCs. The sequence was obtained from a woman under 30 in good health. The DNA of the CDR3 is TGCAGTGCTATAGCCGCAGGGGGCAATGGCTACACCTTC. Translated, it gives CSAIAAGGNGYTF.